These 11 T cell receptor beta chains were sequenced from one sample in a study of shared T cell receptors in the human thymus (dated by TCRdb to 2020 to 2023). The library came from the immunoSEQ multiplex PCR assay. TCRdb carries this immuneACCESS record with in-frame sequences only. Its versions omit some clonotypes, under half of them owing to an unresolved V gene in the studies checked, with the rest unexplained. The sample table holds hundreds of thousands of clones, of which approximately 95% were seen once. The top ten clonotypes cover around 0.018% of the sample. The sample comprised thymocytes. These receptors were taken from a human donor.

This rearrangement joins TRBV28 to TRBJ2-2; 11 bases fit TRBD1. V dropped 6 bases and J dropped 3; count of bases not matched to a gene: 3. The CDR3 loop spans 15 amino acids. Germline CDR1 is MDHEN and CDR2 is SYDVKM. CDR3: CASRGDRGDTGELFF. DNA of the CDR3: TGTGCCAGCAGGGGGGACAGGGGGGACACCGGGGAGCTGTTTTTT. The full variable domain, rest sourced from reference TRBV28 and TRBJ2-2, is DVKVTQSSRYLVKRTGEKVFLECVQDMDHENMFWYRQDPGLGLRLIYFSYDVKMKEKGDIPEGYSVSREKKERFSLILESASTNQTSMYLCASRGDRGDTGELFFGEGSRLTVL.

This clone came up once. The V gene is TRBV19, the J gene TRBJ1-5; 7 nucleotides agree with TRBD1. J gave up 0 bases and V 4 bases, and 12 bases lay outside the gene matches. This CDR3 region has 18 residues. The germline V gene has CDR1 LNHDA and CDR2 SQIVND (reference sequence). The CDR3 DNA follows: TGTGCCAGTAGTACCAGGGGGAAGGGGCCCTATAGCAATCAGCCCCAGCATTTT. Translating gives CASSTRGKGPYSNQPQHF.

This rearrangement joins TRBV5-1 to TRBJ2-7, with D unresolved. The CDR3 runs 11 residues. V was shortened by 7 bases and J by 3 bases, with 8 bases between the two germline ends. Germline V CDR1 and CDR2: SGHRS, YFSETQ. CDR3 loop: CASAPVYEQYF. CDR3 DNA: TGCGCCAGCGCTCCCGTCTACGAGCAGTACTTC.

V is TRBV27 and J is TRBJ1-1, with D unclear. Trimming shortened V by 6 bases and J by 2 bases, and 4 bases separated the two germline ends. CDR1 and CDR2 from the germline V gene are MNHEY and SMNVEV (reference sequence). This CDR3 is built from 11 residues. The CDR3 spells CASSANTEAFF. The CDR3 DNA reads as TGTGCCAGCAGCGCTAACACTGAAGCTTTCTTT.

V is TRBV5-4 and J is TRBJ2-7, with 7 nucleotides matching TRBD1. The V segment lost 4 bases and the J segment 3 bases; nucleotides outside the gene matches: 13. Germline-derived CDR1 and CDR2 are SGHNT and YYREEE (reference sequence). The CDR3 length is 16 residues. CDR3 sequence (DNA): TGTGCCAGCAGCCCCGGGGCCCTGGACAGGCGCTACGAGCAGTACTTC. This translates into CASSPGALDRRYEQYF.

V is TRBV15 and J is TRBJ1-2, with D uncertain. This CDR3 region has 16 residues. Trimming left V 5 bases short and J 5 bases short, with 21 bases between. Germline V gives CDR1 LNHNV, CDR2 YYDKDF (reference sequence). CDR3 sequence: CATSPLSGPDEYGYTF. Here the CDR3 DNA reads TGTGCCACCAGCCCCTTATCGGGTCCCGATGAGTATGGCTACACCTTC.

The chain has TRBV27 and TRBJ2-1; no reliable D call. Per germline, CDR1 MNHEY and CDR2 SMNVEV (reference sequence). The CDR3 has 13 residues. V lost 1 base to trimming and J lost 7 bases, with 8 bases between them. Written as DNA, the CDR3 is TGTGCCAGCAGTTTATTGGCTTCTAATGAGCAGTTCTTC. The encoded protein is CASSLLASNEQFF.

This chain uses TRBV7-9 with TRBJ1-4; D remains ambiguous. Germline V gives CDR1 SEHNR, CDR2 FQNEAQ (reference sequence). The CDR3 loop spans 15 amino acids. Trimming removed 0 bases from V and 12 bases from J, with 17 bases in between. The CDR3: CASSLAKLLFGELFF. CDR3 nucleotides: TGTGCCAGCAGCTTAGCGAAACTGCTCTTCGGGGAACTGTTTTTT. The complete variable domain, with remaining parts taken from reference TRBV7-9 and TRBJ1-4, reads DTGVSQNPRHKITKRGQNVTFRCDPISEHNRLYWYRQTLGQGPEFLTYFQNEAQLEKSRLLSDRFSAERPKGSFSTLEIQRTEQGDSAMYLCASSLAKLLFGELFFGSGTQLSVL.

The sample holds one count of this clone. The rearrangement uses TRBV6-4 and TRBJ2-1, with D hard to call. The CDR3 totals 16 residues. The germline V and J ends were trimmed by 3 bases and 0 bases, with 12 bases remaining between them. CDR1 MRHNA and CDR2 SNTAGT come from the germline V gene. The CDR3 here is CASSENTHTSYNEQFF. CDR3 coding DNA: TGTGCCAGCAGTGAGAACACTCACACCTCCTACAATGAGCAGTTCTTC.

The chain carries TRBV28 and TRBJ1-5, with D hard to call. The CDR3 extends over 13 amino acids. CDR1 is MDHEN and CDR2 is SYDVKM in the germline V gene. V was clipped by 11 bases and J by 0 bases, with 11 bases between them. Here the CDR3 reads CAVEADSNQPQHF. CDR3 bases: TGTGCCGTGGAGGCAGATAGCAATCAGCCCCAGCATTTT.

The CDR3 region has the DNA TGTGCCAGCAGCTTAGCGGCGGGCCCCCAAGAGACCCAGTACTTC. It specifies CASSLAAGPQETQYF. The chain employs TRBV7-2 and TRBJ2-5, with a tentative D call TRBD2 (5 bases). The CDR3 has 15 amino acids. Germline CDR1 is SGHTA and CDR2 is FQGNSA. Trimming left V 0 bases short and J 1 base short, with 9 bases between.